Presented here are 5 T cell receptor beta chains from one specimen sequenced in a study of blood T cell repertoires in COVID-19 (dated by TCRdb to the early 2020s). The method was the immunoSEQ multiplex PCR assay. TCRdb provides this immuneACCESS table in a form limited to in-frame rearrangements. Some clones are lacking; in checked studies, under half of them reflect an unresolved V gene, and why the rest are absent is not known. The sample yields 380,000 or so clones; about 90% were counted once. In total, the top ten clones hold approximately 1.2% of the sample. The source material was peripheral blood. These receptors were obtained from a man aged 35 to 55 with acute or convalescent COVID-19.

The chain recombines TRBV6-6 with TRBJ1-1, with 7 nucleotides matching TRBD1. In germline, CDR1 is MNHNY, CDR2 SVGAGI (reference sequence). The ends lost 6 bases at V and 7 bases at J; junction bases unmatched: 2. The CDR3 is 11 residues long. CDR3 sequence: CASRRDSEAFF. The CDR3 DNA is TGTGCCAGCAGGCGGGACAGTGAAGCTTTCTTT.

The chain combines TRBV4-3 with TRBJ2-2, with D possibly matching TRBD1 (5 bases). V lost 0 bases and J lost 0, with 14 bases in between. From germline, CDR1 is LGHNA and CDR2 YSLEER. This CDR3 has 18 residues. The CDR3 is CASSQEIRQSTNTGELFF. CDR3 coding DNA: TGCGCCAGCAGCCAAGAAATCCGACAGAGTACGAACACCGGGGAGCTGTTTTTT.

The genes are TRBV28 and TRBJ2-7, with a weak D call TRBD2 (6 bases). The ends were cut back, 7 bases at V and 4 bases at J, with 23 bases in the middle. The V gene's germline CDR1 is MDHEN and CDR2 SYDVKM. The CDR3 consists of 16 residues. The CDR3 spells CASTTRKRGAGYEQYF. CDR3 DNA: TGTGCCAGCACCACCCGGAAAAGGGGCGCGGGGTACGAGCAGTACTTC.

This sequence joins TRBV4-1 and TRBJ1-1; D may be TRBD1 (5 bases). Germline lookup yields CDR1 MGHRA and CDR2 YSYEKL. The V end was cut by 2 bases, the J end by 5 bases, with 12 bases between. There are 14 residues in the CDR3. CDR3 DNA: TGCGCCAGCAGCCAATGGGGCAGTAGGACTGAAGCTTTCTTT. Translated: CASSQWGSRTEAFF.

The chain is built from TRBV14 and TRBJ2-3; 7 bases fit TRBD2. The CDR3 runs 16 residues. The germline CDR1 and CDR2 sequences are SGHDN and FVKESK. The V and J ends lost 1 base and 2 bases, in that order; junction bases with no gene match: 6. CDR3 sequence: CASSQARGIYTDTQYF. The CDR3 region has the DNA TGTGCCAGCAGCCAAGCGCGGGGGATCTACACAGATACGCAGTATTTT.